The 19 T cell receptor beta chains given below trace back to one sample, sequenced in a study of shared clonotypes between healthy human individuals. Using immunoSEQ multiplex PCR, the repertoire was profiled, and TCRdb retains in-frame clones only, with some absent. The sample carries some 2.1 million clones, roughly 94% recorded once. The specimen was naive CD4+ T cells sorted from blood. As to subset: CD45RA+ positively selected. The receptors here all came from a man aged 18-30 years in good health.

This rearrangement joins TRBV9 to TRBJ1-2, with no clear D. Deletions cut 3 bases from V and 4 bases from J, with 7 bases between. CDR1 and CDR2 (germline): SGDLS, YYNGEE. CDR3 length: 12 residues. DNA for the CDR3: TGTGCCAGCAGCGGTACGCTCTATGGCTACACCTTC. Translating gives CASSGTLYGYTF.

The rearrangement links TRBV5-8 to TRBJ1-2, with 7 bases identical to TRBD1. CDR1 and CDR2 from the germline V gene are SGHTS and YDEGEE. The J segment lost 4 bases and the V segment lost 0 bases, leaving 6 bases of the junction unmatched. The CDR3 is made up of 15 amino acids. The CDR3 loop reads CASSLGRQGGYGYTF. The CDR3 nucleotides read TGTGCCAGCAGCTTGGGGCGACAGGGAGGCTATGGCTACACCTTC.

The V call is TRBV5-4, the J call TRBJ1-1, with D unclear. V shed 4 bases and J shed 1 base, with 14 bases lying between them. This CDR3 has 15 residues. CDR1 is SGHNT, CDR2 YYREEE, per germline (reference sequence). The CDR3 here is CASSDPKTGNTEAFF. The CDR3 DNA sequence: TGTGCCAGCAGCGATCCAAAAACGGGGAACACTGAAGCTTTCTTT. The variable domain in full, with the rest retrieved from reference TRBV5-4 and TRBJ1-1, is ETGVTQSPTHLIKTRGQQVTLRCSSQSGHNTVSWYQQALGQGPQFIFQYYREEENGRGNFPPRFSGLQFPNYSSELNVNALELDDSALYLCASSDPKTGNTEAFFGQGTRLTVV.

The CDR3 DNA follows: TGCAGCGTGGTGGGGACAAAGAACACCGGGGAGCTGTTTTTT. Residues: CSVVGTKNTGELFF. This chain links TRBV29-1 with TRBJ2-2, with D perhaps TRBD1 (6 bases). This CDR3 region has 14 residues. V was trimmed by 6 bases and J by 1 base, leaving 12 bases between them. The germline V gene has CDR1 SQVTM and CDR2 ANQGSEA.

The table lists this clone with a count of one. The CDR3 region has the DNA TGTGCCAGCAGTGCCGGCAGGGTGGCCGGGGAGCTGTTTTTT. It encodes CASSAGRVAGELFF. This chain joins TRBV6-1 and TRBJ2-2; the D gene is possibly TRBD1 (5 bases). Germline CDR1 and CDR2: MNHNS and SASEGT. This CDR3 spans 14 amino acids. Trimming removed 4 bases from V and 6 bases from J, with 12 bases in between.

The chain employs TRBV28 and TRBJ2-5; D is possibly TRBD2 (8 bases). V lost 5 bases and J 6 bases, leaving 22 bases between the germline ends. Germline CDR1 MDHEN, CDR2 SYDVKM. This CDR3 contains 16 residues. The DNA for the CDR3 is TGTGCCAGCAGTCCCCAGGGGGGGACTAGTGGGAAGACCCAGTACTTC. This codes for CASSPQGGTSGKTQYF.

The table lists this clone with a count of one. The rearrangement joins TRBV28 to TRBJ1-4, with 7 bases matching TRBD1. Trimming removed 6 bases from V and 6 bases from J; junction bases left unmatched: 7. Germline V lookup: CDR1 MDHEN, CDR2 SYDVKM. The length of the CDR3 is 14 residues. CDR3 nucleotide sequence: TGTGCCAGCAGCCGAGGGGGCGAGGATGAAAAACTGTTTTTT. It encodes CASSRGGEDEKLFF.

The CDR3 DNA follows: TGTGCCAGCCTGACTAGCGGGGGCTACGAGCAGTACTTC. Encoded protein: CASLTSGGYEQYF. This chain connects TRBV6-5 to TRBJ2-7; 12 bases agree with TRBD2. This CDR3 has 13 residues. V gave up 8 bases and J gave up 3 bases; unmatched junction bases: 2. Looked up from germline, CDR1 is MNHEY and CDR2 is SVGAGI.

The V gene is TRBV30, the J gene TRBJ2-1; D may correspond to TRBD1 or TRBD2 (6 bases each). Per germline, CDR1 GTSNPN and CDR2 SVGIG (reference sequence). This CDR3 region has 14 residues. V shed 6 bases and J shed 0 bases, with 12 bases lying between them. The CDR3 is CACGGRSSYNEQFF. CDR3 DNA sequence: TGTGCCTGTGGGGGGCGGAGCTCCTACAATGAGCAGTTCTTC. Combining the CDR3 with reference TRBV30 and TRBJ2-1 gives the whole variable domain SQTIHQWPATLVQPVGSPLSLECTVEGTSNPNLYWYRQAAGRGLQLLFYSVGIGQISSEVPQNLSASRPQDRQFILSSKKLLLSDSGFYLCACGGRSSYNEQFFGPGTRLTVL.

Note on this clone: The sample contains more than one DNA sequence encoding this CDR3. The chain is built from TRBV10-3 and TRBJ1-5; D unclear. CDR3 length: 13 residues. From germline, CDR1 is ENHRY and CDR2 SYGVKD. Trimming stripped 8 bases from V and 6 bases from J, with 14 bases between. CDR3 DNA: TGTGCCATCTCCGAGAGGGTTGGTCAGCCCCAGCATTTT. This codes for CAISERVGQPQHF.

The chain uses TRBV5-1 and TRBJ2-5, with 10 bases aligning to TRBD2. Germline CDR1 reads SGHRS; CDR2 reads YFSETQ. The CDR3 sequence is 17 residues long. J lost 5 bases, V lost 0 bases, and 10 bases had no gene match. The CDR3 reads CASSLVLAGPQGETQYF. CDR3 bases: TGCGCCAGCAGCTTGGTACTAGCGGGGCCCCAGGGGGAGACCCAGTACTTC.

The chain couples TRBV12-5 to TRBJ2-2, with 15 bases that match TRBD2. This CDR3 spans 16 amino acids. The germline gives CDR1 LGHNT, CDR2 FRNRAP. V gave up 5 bases and J gave up 7 bases; unmatched junction bases: 5. CDR3 nucleotide sequence: TGTGCTAGTGGTCGGACTAGCGGGAGGGCCGACGGGGAGCTGTTTTTT. Amino acid sequence: CASGRTSGRADGELFF.

The J gene is TRBJ2-1, the V gene TRBV11-3; D gene uncertain. This CDR3 is built from 13 residues. Trimming took off 5 bases at V and 1 base at J, with 6 bases between the two ends. Germline V lookup: CDR1 SGHNT, CDR2 YENEEA. Here the CDR3 DNA reads TGTGCCAGCAGCCGTAGTTCCTACAATGAGCAGTTCTTC. As protein: CASSRSSYNEQFF.

This chain joins TRBV12-5 and TRBJ1-4, with D possibly being TRBD1 (5 bases). V was trimmed by 4 bases and J by 3 bases, leaving 15 bases between them. Germline CDR1 reads LGHNT; CDR2 reads FRNRAP. The CDR3 has 16 amino acids. The CDR3 DNA follows: TGTGCTAGTGGTTCACCCTCCGCAGGGCCTAATGAAAAACTGTTTTTT. As protein: CASGSPSAGPNEKLFF. The whole variable domain, remainder taken from reference TRBV12-5 and TRBJ1-4, is DARVTQTPRHKVTEMGQEVTMRCQPILGHNTVFWYRQTMMQGLELLAYFRNRAPLDDSGMPKDRFSAEMPDATLATLKIQPSEPRDSAVYFCASGSPSAGPNEKLFFGSGTQLSVL.

The chain uses TRBV30 and TRBJ2-4; no reliable D call. CDR1 and CDR2 from the germline V gene are GTSNPN and SVGIG (reference sequence). The V and J ends lost 5 bases and 7 bases respectively, with 9 bases between them. The CDR3 is 11 residues long. Written as DNA, the CDR3 is TGTGCCTGGTCCGAAGTTAACATTCAGTACTTC. This encodes CAWSEVNIQYF.

CDR3 in amino acids: CASRTIRLSNEKLFF. The CDR3 nucleotides are TGTGCCAGCCGCACAATCCGGCTAAGTAATGAAAAACTGTTTTTT. This chain uses TRBV9 with TRBJ1-4; D is undetermined. The V gene lost 7 bases and the J gene lost 4 bases, with 17 bases spanning the gap. This CDR3 region has 15 residues. Per germline, CDR1 SGDLS and CDR2 YYNGEE.

V gene TRBV5-1 combines with J gene TRBJ2-6; D is uncertain. V lost 2 bases to trimming and J lost 0 bases, with 18 bases between them. The CDR3 sequence is 19 residues long. Germline CDR1 reads SGHRS; CDR2 reads YFSETQ. The chain's CDR3 is CASSFPPGSLRSGANVLTF. The CDR3 nucleotides are TGCGCCAGCAGCTTTCCGCCGGGCAGCCTCCGCTCTGGGGCCAACGTCCTGACTTTC.

V gene TRBV5-1 combines with J gene TRBJ1-1; the D is unclear. CDR3 length: 13 residues. The V end lost 0 bases, the J end lost 4 bases, and 7 bases lay between the germline ends. In germline, CDR1 is SGHRS, CDR2 YFSETQ. The CDR3: CASSLDGVTEAFF. The CDR3 nucleotides are TGCGCCAGCAGCTTGGACGGGGTCACTGAAGCTTTCTTT.

The rearrangement uses TRBV6-6 and TRBJ2-7; D is uncertain. The length of the CDR3 is 14 residues. Between the trimmed V and J ends, which lost 8 bases and 0 bases, there was a span of 14 bases. Germline-derived CDR1 and CDR2 are MNHNY and SVGAGI (reference sequence). The DNA of the CDR3 is TGTGCCAGCGGATCAGTGAACCCCTCCTACGAGCAGTACTTC. This sequence encodes CASGSVNPSYEQYF.